These 27 T cell receptor beta chains originate from one sample sequenced in a study of identifying expanded T cells in peripheral blood. The protocol was immunoSEQ multiplex PCR, while the TCRdb copy is restricted to in-frame clones and leaves out a portion. The sample shows about 97,000 clones, 88% of them seen only once. Sequenced: blood. The receptors were sampled from a person between 18 and 69 years old in good health.

This clone was counted a few times. Distinct nucleotide sequences in the sample also encode this CDR3. The gene calls are TRBV7-2 and TRBJ2-1, with 7 bases that match TRBD1. Germline V gives CDR1 SGHTA, CDR2 FQGNSA. Germline trimming cut 3 bases from V and 6 bases from J; bases unmatched to any gene: 2. CDR3 size: 13 residues. The CDR3 region has the DNA TGTGCCAGCAGCTTGACAGGGCTCAATGAGCAGTTCTTC. This codes for CASSLTGLNEQFF. Based on the CDR3 plus reference TRBV7-2 and TRBJ2-1, the full variable domain is GAGVSQSPSNKVTEKGKDVELRCDPISGHTALYWYRQSLGQGLEFLIYFQGNSAPDKSGLPSDRFSAERTGGSVSTLTIQRTQQEDSAVYLCASSLTGLNEQFFGPGTRLTVL.

CDR3 residues: CSVDTGGYTF. DNA for the CDR3: TGCAGCGTTGATACAGGGGGCTACACCTTC. The chain links TRBV29-1 to TRBJ1-2, with TRBD1 as a possible D gene (6 bases). Trimming shortened V by 3 bases and J by 8 bases, and 7 bases separated the two germline ends. The length of the CDR3 is 10 residues. CDR1 is SQVTM and CDR2 is ANQGSEA in the germline V gene.

V usage is TRBV6-6 and J usage is TRBJ2-7; the D is unclear. Germline assignment: CDR1 MNHNY and CDR2 SVGAGI (reference sequence). Trimming pared 6 bases from V and 7 bases from J, leaving 10 bases between. The CDR3 sequence is 11 residues long. The CDR3 region has the DNA TGTGCCAGCAGATTCAGCGAAGAGCAGTACTTC. This sequence encodes CASRFSEEQYF.

The chain couples TRBV5-1 to TRBJ1-4; D is unclear. The CDR3 is 12 residues long. CDR1 and CDR2 from the germline V gene are SGHRS and YFSETQ. V was clipped by 4 bases and J by 2 bases, with 3 bases between them. The CDR3 DNA follows: TGCGCCAGCAGCGTGACTAATGAAAAACTGTTTTTT. Its protein is CASSVTNEKLFF.

The chain uses TRBV18 and TRBJ1-1; 8 positions match TRBD1. The CDR3 spans 16 residues. Germline loops: CDR1 KGHSH, CDR2 LQKENI. The V gene end was trimmed by 3 bases and the J gene end by 0 bases; junction bases not matched to a gene: 6. CDR3 protein: CASSPIATGVNTEAFF. The CDR3 DNA sequence: TGTGCCAGCTCACCTATAGCGACAGGGGTGAACACTGAAGCTTTCTTT. Variable domain in full (rest from reference TRBV18 and TRBJ1-1): NAGVMQNPRHLVRRRGQEARLRCSPMKGHSHVYWYRQLPEEGLKFMVYLQKENIIDESGMPKERFSAEFPKEGPSILRIQQVVRGDSAAYFCASSPIATGVNTEAFFGQGTRLTVV.

J is TRBJ1-2 and V is TRBV29-1, with D possibly being TRBD1 (6 bases). The length of the CDR3 is 13 residues. Germline V gene lookup returns CDR1 SQVTM and CDR2 ANQGSEA. V lost 6 bases and J 1 base, leaving 12 bases between the germline ends. The CDR3 region has the DNA TGCAGCGTCCGGGACACTCTTAACTATGGCTACACCTTC. It encodes CSVRDTLNYGYTF.

The chain combines TRBV28 with TRBJ2-1; 9 bases map to TRBD1. Germline V gene data show CDR1 as MDHEN and CDR2 as SYDVKM. J lost 9 bases, V lost 7 bases, and 16 bases had no gene match. This CDR3 contains 16 residues. The DNA of the CDR3 is TGTGCCAGCATCGACCTGCCGGGACAGGGTGGTCGTGAGCAGTTCTTC. Translated, it gives CASIDLPGQGGREQFF.

In this sample, this clone turned up once. V usage is TRBV28 and J usage is TRBJ1-1; 8 bases are shared with TRBD1. Germline V gives CDR1 MDHEN, CDR2 SYDVKM. J gave up 7 bases and V 5 bases, and 6 bases lay outside the gene matches. There are 13 residues in the CDR3. The CDR3 DNA reads TGTGCCAGCAGTCCGCCGGGACAGGTTGAAGCTTTCTTT. This sequence encodes CASSPPGQVEAFF.

V usage is TRBV27 and J usage is TRBJ1-5; D not resolved. Trimming pared 6 bases from V and 6 bases from J, leaving 9 bases between. The CDR3 consists of 12 residues. Germline V gene data show CDR1 as MNHEY and CDR2 as SMNVEV (reference sequence). The CDR3: CASSLLGQPQHF. The CDR3 DNA follows: TGTGCCAGCAGCCTTCTCGGTCAGCCCCAGCATTTT.

This chain connects TRBV29-1 to TRBJ1-2; 8 positions agree with TRBD1. The CDR3 is 14 residues long. V lost 1 base and J lost 2; bases outside the gene matches: 3. In germline, CDR1 is SQVTM, CDR2 ANQGSEA. DNA of the CDR3: TGCAGCGTTGAAGGCAGGGGGCGGAACTATGGCTACACCTTC. Its protein product is CSVEGRGRNYGYTF.

The chain is built from TRBV10-3 and TRBJ2-3; D might be TRBD2 (6 bases). Deletions cut 2 bases from V and 4 bases from J, with 10 bases between. The germline V gene encodes CDR1 ENHRY and CDR2 SYGVKD. The CDR3 is 14 amino acids. This CDR3 reads CAISEGGPADTQYF. The CDR3 DNA is TGTGCCATCAGTGAGGGAGGGCCAGCAGATACGCAGTATTTT.

This clone was seen a few times. J is TRBJ1-2 and V is TRBV7-9; D not resolved. The CDR3 runs to 13 residues. Deletions cut 8 bases from V and 3 bases from J, with 13 bases between. Per the germline V gene, CDR1 is SEHNR and CDR2 is FQNEAQ (reference sequence). CDR3 sequence (DNA): TGTGCCAGCTTACCACAGAGACACTATGGCTACACCTTC. Encoded protein: CASLPQRHYGYTF.

The V call is TRBV28, the J call TRBJ2-3, with D maybe TRBD2 (6 bases). Germline values: CDR1 MDHEN, CDR2 SYDVKM. The CDR3 is made up of 16 amino acids. V was trimmed by 5 bases and J by 2 bases, leaving 17 bases between them. CDR3 in amino acids: CASSKTGTGYTDTQYF. Written as DNA, the CDR3 is TGTGCCAGCAGTAAAACCGGGACTGGATACACAGATACGCAGTATTTT. The whole variable domain, filled in from reference TRBV28 and TRBJ2-3, reads DVKVTQSSRYLVKRTGEKVFLECVQDMDHENMFWYRQDPGLGLRLIYFSYDVKMKEKGDIPEGYSVSREKKERFSLILESASTNQTSMYLCASSKTGTGYTDTQYFGPGTRLTVL.

The gene calls are TRBV5-4 and TRBJ2-7; D is unclear. The CDR3 length is 13 residues. Germline V gives CDR1 SGHNT, CDR2 YYREEE (reference sequence). V lost 4 bases, J lost 6 bases, and 14 bases lay in between. The CDR3 DNA follows: TGTGCCAGCAGCGAAGAATACCATTCCGAGCAGTACTTC. It encodes CASSEEYHSEQYF.

The V call is TRBV5-1, the J call TRBJ2-4, with D possibly matching TRBD1 (6 bases). The CDR3 contains 14 residues. V was pared by 5 bases and J by 4 bases, with 13 bases between. Germline V gives CDR1 SGHRS, CDR2 YFSETQ. CDR3 sequence: CASRSTDRKNIQYF. For the CDR3, the DNA is TGCGCCAGCAGATCAACTGACAGGAAAAACATTCAGTACTTC.

This rearrangement joins TRBV19 to TRBJ2-7; D is perhaps TRBD1 (6 bases). CDR3 length equals 15 residues. Germline V CDR1 and CDR2: LNHDA, SQIVND (reference sequence). Between the trimmed V and J ends, which lost 9 bases and 4 bases, there was a span of 22 bases. The DNA of the CDR3 is TGTGCCAGCACACCGTCCTGGACAGCTGTTTACGAGCAGTACTTC. Translation: CASTPSWTAVYEQYF. The full variable domain, in which reference TRBV19 and TRBJ2-7 provide the parts outside the CDR3, is DGGITQSPKYLFRKEGQNVTLSCEQNLNHDAMYWYRQDPGQGLRLIYYSQIVNDFQKGDIAEGYSVSREKKESFPLTVTSAQKNPTAFYLCASTPSWTAVYEQYFGPGTRLTVT.

The chain employs TRBV5-6 and TRBJ2-7; 8 bases are shared with TRBD2. The J segment lost 1 base and the V segment lost 4 bases, leaving 7 bases of the junction unmatched. Germline V CDR1 and CDR2: SGHDT, YYEEEE. This CDR3 has 15 amino acids. Written as DNA, the CDR3 is TGTGCCAGCAGCGTTCCGGGACTAGGGTCCTACGAGCAGTACTTC. Amino acid sequence: CASSVPGLGSYEQYF.

This clone showed up just a few times. The chain has TRBV11-3 and TRBJ1-1; D not certain. CDR3 length: 13 residues. The V end lost 5 bases, the J end lost 3 bases, and 10 bases lay between the germline ends. CDR1 SGHNT and CDR2 YENEEA come from the germline V gene. The CDR3 DNA is TGTGCCAGCAGCCTTACAAGGGACACTGAAGCTTTCTTT. Its protein is CASSLTRDTEAFF. Variable domain in full (rest from reference TRBV11-3 and TRBJ1-1): EAGVVQSPRYKIIEKKQPVAFWCNPISGHNTLYWYLQNLGQGPELLIRYENEEAVDDSQLPKDRFSAERLKGVDSTLKIQPAELGDSAVYLCASSLTRDTEAFFGQGTRLTVV.

V usage is TRBV19 and J usage is TRBJ2-5; the D is unclear. Per germline, CDR1 LNHDA and CDR2 SQIVND (reference sequence). CDR3 length: 13 amino acids. The V gene lost 4 bases and the J gene lost 5 bases, with 11 bases spanning the gap. The DNA for the CDR3 is TGTGCCAGTAGTACCCAGGATGGGGAGACCCAGTACTTC. Its protein product is CASSTQDGETQYF.

This clone was observed a few times. V and J are TRBV30 and TRBJ1-6; tentative D call: TRBD1 (6 bases). CDR1 is GTSNPN and CDR2 is SVGIG in the germline V gene (reference sequence). The V end lost 4 bases, the J end lost 17 bases, and 21 bases lay between the germline ends. The CDR3 totals 13 residues. The CDR3 coding sequence is TGTGCCTGGACTCCAGGGGTGGGACGGTTCGTCCACTTT. This gives the protein CAWTPGVGRFVHF.

J is TRBJ2-5 and V is TRBV25-1, with a weak D call TRBD2 (5 bases). Germline-derived CDR1 and CDR2 are MGHDK and SYGVNS. The V gene lost 5 bases and the J gene lost 5 bases, with 12 bases spanning the gap. The CDR3 runs to 13 residues. DNA of the CDR3: TGTGCCAGCAGTAGCGTGAGGGATGAGACCCAGTACTTC. Translated, it gives CASSSVRDETQYF.

The rearrangement links TRBV2 to TRBJ1-4; 8 positions agree with TRBD1. The V gene's germline CDR1 is SNHLY and CDR2 FYNNEI. This CDR3 spans 13 amino acids. Trimming cost V 4 bases and J 14 bases; bases outside gene matches: 9. The CDR3: CASSGDRNLGLFF. CDR3 nucleotide sequence: TGTGCCAGCAGTGGGGACAGGAATTTAGGGCTGTTTTTT.

The chain joins TRBV28 to TRBJ2-7; D perhaps matches TRBD2 (6 bases). Germline assignment: CDR1 MDHEN and CDR2 SYDVKM. There are 11 residues in the CDR3. Here the CDR3 reads CASGGNYEQYF. DNA of the CDR3: TGTGCATCAGGAGGGAATTACGAGCAGTACTTC.

J is TRBJ2-2 and V is TRBV6-4; D is perhaps TRBD1 (5 bases). The V gene lost 6 bases and the J gene lost 1 base, with 9 bases spanning the gap. The germline V gene has CDR1 MRHNA and CDR2 SNTAGT. The CDR3 is 14 residues long. The CDR3 bases are TGTGCCAGCAGACCGACAGAGAACACCGGGGAGCTGTTTTTT. This codes for CASRPTENTGELFF.

This chain joins TRBV14 and TRBJ2-1, with 8 bases that match TRBD1. CDR1 is SGHDN and CDR2 is FVKESK in the germline V gene. The trim removed 2 bases at V and 2 bases at J, leaving 2 bases unmatched. The CDR3 has 15 amino acids. This CDR3 reads CASSQWTGTYNEQFF. Here the CDR3 DNA reads TGTGCCAGCAGCCAATGGACAGGGACCTACAATGAGCAGTTCTTC.

This CDR3 is CASSESGANTGELFF. The CDR3 bases are TGTGCCAGCAGTGAGAGCGGGGCGAACACCGGGGAGCTGTTTTTT. This sequence joins TRBV25-1 and TRBJ2-2; 7 positions agree with TRBD2. There are 15 residues in the CDR3. Per germline, CDR1 MGHDK and CDR2 SYGVNS. With 3 bases clipped from V and 0 bases from J, the junction kept 1 base outside the gene matches.

The chain links TRBV18 to TRBJ1-2; no clear D gene. The germline gives CDR1 KGHSH, CDR2 LQKENI. V was shortened by 2 bases and J by 7 bases, with 14 bases between the two germline ends. The CDR3 spans 14 residues. In DNA form, the CDR3 reads TGTGCCAGCTCACCATCGGGATCGGACGGTGGCTACACCTTC. Translating it yields CASSPSGSDGGYTF.